Ten or more counts support the clone carrying this T cell receptor beta chain. The CDR3 is 12 residues long. Trimming removed 2 bases from V and 10 bases from J, with 10 bases in between. Germline CDR1 SGHKS, CDR2 YYEKEE (reference sequence). Tagging with unique molecular identifiers was applied to individual cDNA molecules. TCRdb ran MiXCR on the 5' RACE reads and lists one entry per CDR3 protein. The profile shows roughly 50,000 distinct CDR3 sequences, 7.5% to 9.5% of them singletons. The data were taken from a study of early T cells in non-severe SARS-CoV-2 infection. On the study more broadly: Unsorted whole blood bulk RNA was sequenced, with unpaired chains.

The sequence came from an adult who was a healthcare worker with PCR-confirmed SARS-CoV-2 infection or an uninfected control (not recorded which). The sample taken for sequencing was whole blood. The chain links TRBV5-5 to TRBJ2-1; a possible D gene is TRBD1 (5 bases). Here the CDR3 DNA reads TGTGCCAGCAGCTTTCTCAACAGGGAGCAGTTCTTC. This codes for CASSFLNREQFF.